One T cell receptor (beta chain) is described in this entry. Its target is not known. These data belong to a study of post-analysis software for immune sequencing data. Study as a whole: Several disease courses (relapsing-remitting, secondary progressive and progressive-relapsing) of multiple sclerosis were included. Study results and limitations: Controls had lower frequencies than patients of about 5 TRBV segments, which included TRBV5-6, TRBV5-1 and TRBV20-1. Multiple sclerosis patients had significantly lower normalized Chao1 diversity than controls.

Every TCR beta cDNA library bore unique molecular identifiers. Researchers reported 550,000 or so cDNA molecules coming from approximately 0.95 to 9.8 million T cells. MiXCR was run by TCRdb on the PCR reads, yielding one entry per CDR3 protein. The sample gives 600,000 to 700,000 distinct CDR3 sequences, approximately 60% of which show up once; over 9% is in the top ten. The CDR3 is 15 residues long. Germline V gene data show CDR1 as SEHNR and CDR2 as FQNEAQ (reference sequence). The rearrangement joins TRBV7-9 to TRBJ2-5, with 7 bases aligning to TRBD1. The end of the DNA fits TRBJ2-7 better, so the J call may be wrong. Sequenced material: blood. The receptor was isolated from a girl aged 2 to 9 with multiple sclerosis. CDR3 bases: TGTGCCAGCGGGGGCCGGGACAGCGTACTTTACGAGCAGTACTTC. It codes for CASGGRDSVLYEQYF.